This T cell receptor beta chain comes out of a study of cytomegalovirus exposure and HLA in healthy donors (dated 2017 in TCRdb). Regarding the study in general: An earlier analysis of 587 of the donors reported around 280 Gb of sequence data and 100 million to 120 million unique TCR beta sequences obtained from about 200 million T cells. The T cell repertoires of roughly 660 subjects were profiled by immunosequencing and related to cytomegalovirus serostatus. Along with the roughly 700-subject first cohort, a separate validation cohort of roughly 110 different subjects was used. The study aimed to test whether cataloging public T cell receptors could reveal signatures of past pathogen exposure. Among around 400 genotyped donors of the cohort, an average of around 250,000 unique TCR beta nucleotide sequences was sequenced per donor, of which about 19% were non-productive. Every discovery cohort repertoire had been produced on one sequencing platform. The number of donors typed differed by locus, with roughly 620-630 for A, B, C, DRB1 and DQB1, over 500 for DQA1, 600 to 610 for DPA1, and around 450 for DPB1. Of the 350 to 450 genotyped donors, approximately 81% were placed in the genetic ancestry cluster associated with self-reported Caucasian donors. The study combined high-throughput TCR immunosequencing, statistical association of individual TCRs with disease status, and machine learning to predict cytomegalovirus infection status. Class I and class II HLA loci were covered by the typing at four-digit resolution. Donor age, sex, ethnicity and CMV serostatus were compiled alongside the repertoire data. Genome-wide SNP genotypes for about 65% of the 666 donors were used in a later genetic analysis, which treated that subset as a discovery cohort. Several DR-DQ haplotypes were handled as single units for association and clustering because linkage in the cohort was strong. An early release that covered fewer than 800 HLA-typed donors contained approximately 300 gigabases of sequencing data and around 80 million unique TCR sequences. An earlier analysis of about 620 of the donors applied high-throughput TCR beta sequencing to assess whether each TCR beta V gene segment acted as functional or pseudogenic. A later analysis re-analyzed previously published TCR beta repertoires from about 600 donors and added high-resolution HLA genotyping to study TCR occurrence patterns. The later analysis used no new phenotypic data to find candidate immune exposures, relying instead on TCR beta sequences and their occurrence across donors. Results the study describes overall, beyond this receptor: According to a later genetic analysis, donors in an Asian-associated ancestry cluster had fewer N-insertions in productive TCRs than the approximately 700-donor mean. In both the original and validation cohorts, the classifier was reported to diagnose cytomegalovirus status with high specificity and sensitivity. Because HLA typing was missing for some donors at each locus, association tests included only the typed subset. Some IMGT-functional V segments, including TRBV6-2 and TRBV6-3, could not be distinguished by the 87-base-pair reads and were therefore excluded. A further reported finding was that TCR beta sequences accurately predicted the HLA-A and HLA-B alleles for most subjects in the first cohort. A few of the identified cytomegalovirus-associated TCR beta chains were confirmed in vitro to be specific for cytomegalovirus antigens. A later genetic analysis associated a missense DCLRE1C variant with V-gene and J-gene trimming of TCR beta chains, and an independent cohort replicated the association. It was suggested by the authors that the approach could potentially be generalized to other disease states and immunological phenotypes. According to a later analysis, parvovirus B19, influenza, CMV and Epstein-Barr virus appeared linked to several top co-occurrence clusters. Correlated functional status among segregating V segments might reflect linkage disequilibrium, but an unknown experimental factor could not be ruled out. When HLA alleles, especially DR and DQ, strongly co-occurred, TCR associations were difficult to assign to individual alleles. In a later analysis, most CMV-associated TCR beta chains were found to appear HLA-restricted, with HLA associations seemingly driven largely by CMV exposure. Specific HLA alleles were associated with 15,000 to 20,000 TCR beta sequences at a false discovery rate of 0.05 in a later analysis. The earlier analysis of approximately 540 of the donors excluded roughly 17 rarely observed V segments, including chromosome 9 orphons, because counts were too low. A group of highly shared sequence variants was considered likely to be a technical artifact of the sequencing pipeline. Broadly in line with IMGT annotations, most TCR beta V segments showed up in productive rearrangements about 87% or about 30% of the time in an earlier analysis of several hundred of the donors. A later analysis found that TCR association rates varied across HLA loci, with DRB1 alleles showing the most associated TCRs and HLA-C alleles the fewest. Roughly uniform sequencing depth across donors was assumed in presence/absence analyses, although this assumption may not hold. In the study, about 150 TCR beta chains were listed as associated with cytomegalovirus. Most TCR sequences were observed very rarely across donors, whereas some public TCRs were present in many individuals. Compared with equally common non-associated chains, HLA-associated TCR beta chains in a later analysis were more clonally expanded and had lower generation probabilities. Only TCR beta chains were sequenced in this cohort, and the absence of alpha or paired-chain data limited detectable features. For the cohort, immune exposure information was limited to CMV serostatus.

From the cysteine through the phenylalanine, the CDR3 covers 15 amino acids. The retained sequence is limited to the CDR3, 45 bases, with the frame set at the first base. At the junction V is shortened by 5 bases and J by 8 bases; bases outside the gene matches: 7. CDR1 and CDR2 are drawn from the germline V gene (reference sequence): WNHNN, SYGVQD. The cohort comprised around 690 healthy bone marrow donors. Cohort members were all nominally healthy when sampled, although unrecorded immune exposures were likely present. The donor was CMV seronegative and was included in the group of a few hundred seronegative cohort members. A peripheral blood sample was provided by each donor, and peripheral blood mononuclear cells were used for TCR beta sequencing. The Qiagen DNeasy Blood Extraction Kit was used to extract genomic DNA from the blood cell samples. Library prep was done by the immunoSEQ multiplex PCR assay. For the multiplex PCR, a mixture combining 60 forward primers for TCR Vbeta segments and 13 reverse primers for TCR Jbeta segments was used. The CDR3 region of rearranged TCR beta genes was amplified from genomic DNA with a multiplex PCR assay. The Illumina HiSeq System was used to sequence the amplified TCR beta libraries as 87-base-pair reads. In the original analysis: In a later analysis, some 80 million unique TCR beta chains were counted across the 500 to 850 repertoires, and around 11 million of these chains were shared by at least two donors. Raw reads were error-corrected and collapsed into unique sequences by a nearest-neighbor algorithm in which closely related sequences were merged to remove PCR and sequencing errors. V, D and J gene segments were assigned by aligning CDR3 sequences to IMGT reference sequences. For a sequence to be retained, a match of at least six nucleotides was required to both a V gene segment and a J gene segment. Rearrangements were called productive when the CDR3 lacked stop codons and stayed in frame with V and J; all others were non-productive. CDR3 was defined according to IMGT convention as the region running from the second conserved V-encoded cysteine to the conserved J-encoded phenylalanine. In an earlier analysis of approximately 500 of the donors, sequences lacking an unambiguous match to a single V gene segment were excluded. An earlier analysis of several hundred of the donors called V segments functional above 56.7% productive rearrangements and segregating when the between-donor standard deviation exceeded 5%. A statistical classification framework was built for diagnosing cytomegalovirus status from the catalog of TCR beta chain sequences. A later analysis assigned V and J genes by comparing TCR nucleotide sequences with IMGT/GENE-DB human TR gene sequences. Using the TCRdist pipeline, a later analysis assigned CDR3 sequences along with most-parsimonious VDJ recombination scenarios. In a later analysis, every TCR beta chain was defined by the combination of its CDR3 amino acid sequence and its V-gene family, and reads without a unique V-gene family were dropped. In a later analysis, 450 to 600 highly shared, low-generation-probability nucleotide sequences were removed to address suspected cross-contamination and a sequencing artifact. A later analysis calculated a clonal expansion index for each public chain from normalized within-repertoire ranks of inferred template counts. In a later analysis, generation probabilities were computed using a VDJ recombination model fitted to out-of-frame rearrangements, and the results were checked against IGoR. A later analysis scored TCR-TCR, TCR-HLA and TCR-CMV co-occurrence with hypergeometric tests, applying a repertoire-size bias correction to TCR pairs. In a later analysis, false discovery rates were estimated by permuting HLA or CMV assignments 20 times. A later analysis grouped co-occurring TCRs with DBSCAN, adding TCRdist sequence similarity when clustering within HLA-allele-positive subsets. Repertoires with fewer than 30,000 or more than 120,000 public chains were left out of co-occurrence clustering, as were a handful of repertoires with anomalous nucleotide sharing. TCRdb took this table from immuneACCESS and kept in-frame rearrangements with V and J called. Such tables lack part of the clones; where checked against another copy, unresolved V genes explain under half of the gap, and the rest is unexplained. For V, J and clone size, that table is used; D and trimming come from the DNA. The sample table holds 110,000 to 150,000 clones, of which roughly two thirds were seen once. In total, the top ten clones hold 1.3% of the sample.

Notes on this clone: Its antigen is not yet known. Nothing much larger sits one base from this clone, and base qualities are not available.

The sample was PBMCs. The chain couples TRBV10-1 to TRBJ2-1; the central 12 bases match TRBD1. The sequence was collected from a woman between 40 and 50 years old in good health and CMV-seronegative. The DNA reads TGCGCCAGCAGTCCGGGACAGGGGGCATGGGATGAGCAGTTCTTC. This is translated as CASSPGQGAWDEQFF.